The source of this T cell receptor beta chain is a study of human T cells and chemical hapten exposure. Study-wide background: During the roughly 23-week study period, patients had diphenylcyclopropenone applied to the scalp every week.

This clonotype was seen at least ten times. What it recognizes is unknown. Study-level results: Among TCRs, those above 1 in 1000 frequency were unaffected by DPC sensitization.

Authors' methods: Sample-level TCR yields exhibited a median of approximately 89,000, with a range of roughly 20,000 to 750,000. TCRdb analysed the RACE reads with MiXCR anew, one entry per CDR3 protein. These V and J calls derive from TCRdb rather than the authors' analysis. Among about 380,000 distinct CDR3 sequences listed, around 4.8% were seen once. The CDR3 covers 15 residues. J was trimmed by 4 bases and V by 6 bases; bases with no gene match: 8. Time point noted: patch test 1, 2 weeks after DPC sensitization. The treatment denotes: therapeutic diphenylcyclopropenone sensitization with weekly scalp DPC.

This TCR came from a woman aged 45-60 years with alopecia areata. Some clones in this sample may be carry-over from other donors' samples. The starting material was whole blood, obtained in connection with sensitization to the hapten diphenylcyclopropenone (DPC). V and J are TRBV12-3 or TRBV12-4 and TRBJ1-3; the match to TRBD1 covers 8 bases. The CDR3 DNA follows: TGTGCCAGCAGACCGACAGGGGCTGAAGGAAACACCATATATTTT. It specifies CASRPTGAEGNTIYF.